This T cell receptor (beta chain) was sequenced for a study of blood T cell repertoires in COVID-19. Background on the study: Researchers got acute and convalescent COVID-19 samples from the United States, Italy and Spain. T cells, B-cell-depleted T cells, or PBMCs supplied cDNA or gDNA.

Germline loops: CDR1 SGHRS, CDR2 YFSETQ. With 3 bases removed from V and 0 bases from J, the gap between germline ends came to 10 bases. CDR3 length: 14 residues. Enrollment of patients from Seattle took place during active infection, with longitudinal follow-up. Authors' data handling: Scientists estimated how many nucleated cells there were by amplifying reference gene primers. Produced via immunoSEQ multiplex PCR; TCRdb's table is partial and in-frame only. The V and J calls and the clone size are those of that table, but D and trimming were determined from the DNA. This sample has more than 75,000 clones; around 89% occur once, and the top ten carry 2.5% to 3%.

The V and J genes are TRBV5-1 and TRBJ2-7; tentatively, D is TRBD2 (5 bases). This clonotype was obtained from a man aged 50 or older with COVID-19, enrolled during active disease. The sequenced material came from peripheral blood. The CDR3 is CASSWRRVSYEQYF. CDR3 nucleotide sequence: TGCGCCAGCAGCTGGCGGCGGGTCTCCTACGAGCAGTACTTC.